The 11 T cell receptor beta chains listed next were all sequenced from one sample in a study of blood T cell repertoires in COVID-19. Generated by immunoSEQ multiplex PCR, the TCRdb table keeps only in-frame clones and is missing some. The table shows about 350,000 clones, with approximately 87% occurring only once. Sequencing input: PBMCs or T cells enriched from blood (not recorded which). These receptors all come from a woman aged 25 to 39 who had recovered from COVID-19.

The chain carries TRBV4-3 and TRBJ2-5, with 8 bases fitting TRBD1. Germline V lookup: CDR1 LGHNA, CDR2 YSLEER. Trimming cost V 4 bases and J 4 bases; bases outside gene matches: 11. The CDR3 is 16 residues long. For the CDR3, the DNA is TGCGCCAGCAGCCCCTTCACGGCAGGGGGCGTAGAGACCCAGTACTTC. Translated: CASSPFTAGGVETQYF.

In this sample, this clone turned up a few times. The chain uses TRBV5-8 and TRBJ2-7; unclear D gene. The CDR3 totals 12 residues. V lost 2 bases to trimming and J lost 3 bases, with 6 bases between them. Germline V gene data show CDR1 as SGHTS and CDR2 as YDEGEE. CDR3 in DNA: TGTGCCAGCAGCTTAACTAACTACGAGCAGTACTTC. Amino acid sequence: CASSLTNYEQYF.

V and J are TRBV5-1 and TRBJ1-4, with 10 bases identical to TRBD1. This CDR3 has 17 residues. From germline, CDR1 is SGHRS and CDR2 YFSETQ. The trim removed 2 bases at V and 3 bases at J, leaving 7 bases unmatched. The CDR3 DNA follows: TGCGCCAGCAGCTTCGTCGGGACAGGGGAAGCTAATGAAAAACTGTTTTTT. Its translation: CASSFVGTGEANEKLFF.

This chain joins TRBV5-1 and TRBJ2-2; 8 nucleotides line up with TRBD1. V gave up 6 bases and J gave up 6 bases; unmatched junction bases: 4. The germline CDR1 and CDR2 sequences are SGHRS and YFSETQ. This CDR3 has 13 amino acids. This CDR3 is CASTQTGAGELFF. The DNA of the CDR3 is TGCGCCAGCACCCAGACAGGGGCCGGGGAGCTGTTTTTT.

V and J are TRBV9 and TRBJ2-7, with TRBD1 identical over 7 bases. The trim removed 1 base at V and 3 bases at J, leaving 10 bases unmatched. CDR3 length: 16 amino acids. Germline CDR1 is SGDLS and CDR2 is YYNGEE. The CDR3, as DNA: TGTGCCAGCAGCGTAAGCGAGGGGGCAGGGCTCTACGAGCAGTACTTC. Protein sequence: CASSVSEGAGLYEQYF. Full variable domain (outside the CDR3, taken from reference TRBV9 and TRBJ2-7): DSGVTQTPKHLITATGQRVTLRCSPRSGDLSVYWYQQSLDQGLQFLIQYYNGEERAKGNILERFSAQQFPDLHSELNLSSLELGDSALYFCASSVSEGAGLYEQYFGPGTRLTVT.

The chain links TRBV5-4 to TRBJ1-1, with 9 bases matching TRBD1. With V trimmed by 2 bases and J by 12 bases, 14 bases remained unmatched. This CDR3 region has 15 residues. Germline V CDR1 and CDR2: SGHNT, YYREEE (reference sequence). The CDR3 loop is CASSLPGQGFVETFF. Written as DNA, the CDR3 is TGTGCCAGCAGCTTACCGGGACAGGGTTTTGTGGAAACTTTCTTT. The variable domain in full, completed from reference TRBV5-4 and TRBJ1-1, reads ETGVTQSPTHLIKTRGQQVTLRCSSQSGHNTVSWYQQALGQGPQFIFQYYREEENGRGNFPPRFSGLQFPNYSSELNVNALELDDSALYLCASSLPGQGFVETFFGQGTRLTVV.

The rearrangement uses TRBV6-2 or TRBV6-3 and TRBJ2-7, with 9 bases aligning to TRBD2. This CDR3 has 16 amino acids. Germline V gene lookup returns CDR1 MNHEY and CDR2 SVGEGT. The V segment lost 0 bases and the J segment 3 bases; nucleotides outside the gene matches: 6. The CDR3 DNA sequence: TGTGCCAGCAGTTACTCCAGCGGGGGGTCCCGCTACGAGCAGTACTTC. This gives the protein CASSYSSGGSRYEQYF.

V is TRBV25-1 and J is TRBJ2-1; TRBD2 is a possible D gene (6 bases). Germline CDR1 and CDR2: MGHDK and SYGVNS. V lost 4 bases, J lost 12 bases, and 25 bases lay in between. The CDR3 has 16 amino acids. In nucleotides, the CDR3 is TGTGCCAGCAGTGGCCTCTCCGGGACTCCCACAATCGGGCAGTTCTTC. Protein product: CASSGLSGTPTIGQFF.

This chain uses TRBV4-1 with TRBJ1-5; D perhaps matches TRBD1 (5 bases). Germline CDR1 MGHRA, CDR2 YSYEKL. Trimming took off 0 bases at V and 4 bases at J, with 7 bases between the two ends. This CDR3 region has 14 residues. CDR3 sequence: CASSQDKGNQPQHF. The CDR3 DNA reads TGCGCCAGCAGCCAAGATAAGGGGAATCAGCCCCAGCATTTT.

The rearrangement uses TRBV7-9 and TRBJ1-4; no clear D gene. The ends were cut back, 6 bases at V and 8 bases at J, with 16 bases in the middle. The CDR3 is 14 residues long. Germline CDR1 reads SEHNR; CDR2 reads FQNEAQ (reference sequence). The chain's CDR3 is CASRGPGGWEKLFF. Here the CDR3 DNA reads TGTGCCAGCAGAGGGCCAGGAGGGTGGGAAAAACTGTTTTTT. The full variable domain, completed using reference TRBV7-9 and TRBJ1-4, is DTGVSQNPRHKITKRGQNVTFRCDPISEHNRLYWYRQTLGQGPEFLTYFQNEAQLEKSRLLSDRFSAERPKGSFSTLEIQRTEQGDSAMYLCASRGPGGWEKLFFGSGTQLSVL.

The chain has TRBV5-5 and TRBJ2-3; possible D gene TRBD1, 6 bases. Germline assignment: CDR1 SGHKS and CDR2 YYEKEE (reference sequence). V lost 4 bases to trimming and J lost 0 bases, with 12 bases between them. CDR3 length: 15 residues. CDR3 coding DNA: TGTGCCAGCAGCACCGGGACACCCAGCACAGATACGCAGTATTTT. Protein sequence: CASSTGTPSTDTQYF. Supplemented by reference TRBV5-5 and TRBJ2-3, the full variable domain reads DAGVTQSPTHLIKTRGQQVTLRCSPISGHKSVSWYQQVLGQGPQFIFQYYEKEERGRGNFPDRFSARQFPNYSSELNVNALLLGDSALYLCASSTGTPSTDTQYFGPGTRLTVL.